This T cell receptor beta chain was sequenced during a study of tumor-infiltrating lymphocytes in oesophageal squamous cell carcinoma. The germline V gene encodes CDR1 KGHSH and CDR2 LQKENI. V was clipped by 1 base and J by 9 bases; unmatched bases: 1. The CDR3 has 15 residues. This clonotype was recorded at least ten times. TCRdb fed the PCR reads into MiXCR, producing one record per CDR3 protein. The table lists just under 20,000 distinct CDR3 sequences, around 38% of them singletons. The receptor was derived from a male donor with esophageal squamous cell carcinoma. Sequencing input: normal esophageal tissue next to the tumor. This sequence joins TRBV18 and TRBJ2-1, with 15 bases lining up with TRBD2. The CDR3 nucleotides are TGTGCCAGCTCACCACGGGGACTAGCGGGAGGTGAGCAGTTCTTC. It specifies CASSPRGLAGGEQFF.